Listed below are T cell receptor beta chains from one sample, sequenced in a study of blood T cell repertoires in COVID-19. The protocol was immunoSEQ multiplex PCR, while the TCRdb copy is restricted to in-frame clones and leaves out a portion. The sample shows under 80,000 clones, around 73% of them seen only once. The sample was peripheral blood. These receptors all come from a man older than 75 with active or convalescent COVID-19. The CDR3 runs from the conserved cysteine through the conserved F or W. D genes are given only for firm matches. Part of the rows lack a size; the others show once, few, many or a class for expanded clones.

clone_size,d_call,j_call,v_call,cdr3_aa,cdr3_nt
once,TRBD1,TRBJ1-2,TRBV9,CASSVGTGPDYGYTF,TGTGCCAGCAGCGTCGGGACAGGACCTGACTATGGCTACACCTTC
.,.,TRBJ1-3,TRBV10-3,CATQTTSSGNTIYF,TGTGCCACCCAAACCACTAGCTCTGGAAACACCATATATTTT
.,.,TRBJ2-5,TRBV29-1,CSVDGRGAVETQYF,TGCAGCGTTGACGGTCGGGGGGCGGTGGAGACCCAGTACTTC
.,.,TRBJ2-3,TRBV7-2,CASSLFPRGNTDTQYF,TGTGCCAGCAGCTTATTTCCTAGGGGAAACACAGATACGCAGTATTTT
.,.,TRBJ1-3,TRBV27,CASSSGDFSSGNTIYF,TGTGCCAGCAGTTCCGGGGACTTCTCCTCTGGAAACACCATATATTTT
.,TRBD1,TRBJ2-1,TRBV5-1,CASSSETGGIGNEQFF,TGCGCCAGCAGCTCCGAAACAGGGGGTATCGGCAATGAGCAGTTCTTC
.,.,TRBJ1-5,TRBV5-6,CASSSAGSWQPQHF,TGTGCCAGCAGCTCGGCGGGGTCCTGGCAGCCCCAGCATTTT
.,TRBD2,TRBJ2-3,TRBV29-1,CSVGEFFSGIGDTQYF,TGCAGCGTTGGGGAGTTTTTTAGCGGGATAGGAGATACGCAGTATTTT
.,TRBD2,TRBJ2-5,TRBV7-9,CASSPGGLAEETQYF,TGTGCCAGCAGCCCCGGGGGACTAGCGGAAGAGACCCAGTACTTC
.,TRBD1,TRBJ2-3,TRBV29-1,CSVGGTGSTDTQYF,TGCAGCGTGGGGGGGACAGGGAGCACAGATACGCAGTATTTT
.,.,TRBJ2-7,TRBV4-3,CASSQDRRDSYEQYF,TGCGCCAGCAGCCAAGATCGCCGGGACTCCTACGAGCAGTACTTC
.,TRBD1,TRBJ1-2,TRBV19,CASSTTYRDRGYGYTF,TGTGCCAGTTCCACCACTTACCGGGACAGGGGATATGGCTACACCTTC
few,TRBD1,TRBJ1-1,TRBV5-1,CASSLTTGGGDSNTEAFF,TGCGCCAGCAGTCTGACGACAGGGGGAGGCGATTCGAACACTGAAGCTTTCTTT
many,.,TRBJ1-5,TRBV9,CASSGGADNQPQHF,TGTGCCAGCAGCGGTGGGGCAGACAATCAGCCCCAGCATTTT
.,.,TRBJ2-2,TRBV4-1,CASRRGDRGTGELFF,TGCGCCAGCCGGCGGGGGGACAGAGGGACCGGGGAGCTGTTTTTT
.,TRBD1,TRBJ1-1,TRBV10-1,CASSESGQVVFAFF,TGCGCCAGCAGTGAGTCAGGACAGGTGGTGTTCGCTTTCTTT
.,.,TRBJ2-5,TRBV18,CASSPGGGETQYF,TGTGCCAGCTCACCAGGGGGAGGTGAGACCCAGTACTTC
.,TRBD1,TRBJ2-3,TRBV9,CASSKNRGRGDTQYF,TGTGCCAGCAGCAAAAACAGGGGGCGCGGAGATACGCAGTATTTT
.,TRBD2,TRBJ2-7,TRBV4-1,CASSHSGRGLEQYF,TGCGCCAGCAGCCATTCCGGGAGGGGCCTGGAGCAGTACTTC